The 27 T cell receptor beta chains presented below share a single source sample, sequenced in a study of blood T cell repertoires in COVID-19 (dated by TCRdb to the early 2020s). Library preparation employed the immunoSEQ multiplex PCR assay. Not all clones reach the TCRdb copy of this immuneACCESS table, which keeps in-frame sequences only. Checked studies attribute under half of the gap to unresolved V genes and leave the rest unexplained. Recorded for this sample are 40,000 to 55,000 clones; around 82% of them occurred a single time. Roughly 4.8% of the sample goes to the ten largest clones. Sequenced input: peripheral blood. The receptors come from a human donor in a cohort sampled during active COVID-19.

The chain has TRBV14 and TRBJ1-1; perhaps TRBD1 as D (5 bases). The V gene's germline CDR1 is SGHDN and CDR2 FVKESK. Between the trimmed V and J ends, which lost 1 base and 5 bases, there was a span of 11 bases. The CDR3 is 14 amino acids. The CDR3 loop reads CASSQVTGGTEAFF. The CDR3 region has the DNA TGTGCCAGCAGCCAAGTCACCGGGGGTACTGAAGCTTTCTTT. Full variable domain (missing parts from reference TRBV14 and TRBJ1-1): EAGVTQFPSHSVIEKGQTVTLRCDPISGHDNLYWYRRVMGKEIKFLLHFVKESKQDESGMPNNRFLAERTGGTYSTLKVQPAELEDSGVYFCASSQVTGGTEAFFGQGTRLTVV.

The V and J genes are TRBV6-6 and TRBJ1-6, with 7 bases identical to TRBD1. This CDR3 is 13 amino acids long. V trimming: 6 bases; J trimming: 5 bases; junction bases outside the gene matches: 1. CDR1 is MNHNY, CDR2 SVGAGI, per germline (reference sequence). CDR3 coding DNA: TGTGCCAGCAGCGGACAGGATAATTCACCCCTCCACTTT. Its protein is CASSGQDNSPLHF.

This sequence joins TRBV25-1 and TRBJ2-5; 7 bases line up with TRBD1. This CDR3 has 14 residues. Germline assignment: CDR1 MGHDK and CDR2 SYGVNS. The V gene end was trimmed by 2 bases and the J gene end by 7 bases; junction bases not matched to a gene: 7. This CDR3 is CASSEPVPGGTQYF. CDR3 DNA: TGTGCCAGCAGTGAACCGGTGCCAGGGGGGACCCAGTACTTC.

The rearrangement links TRBV7-9 to TRBJ2-7; maybe TRBD2 (6 bases). Per germline, CDR1 SEHNR and CDR2 FQNEAQ (reference sequence). The CDR3 spans 13 residues. Trimming pared 1 base from V and 4 bases from J, leaving 8 bases between. Here the CDR3 reads CASSLVSGYEQYF. The DNA for the CDR3 is TGTGCCAGCAGCTTAGTCAGCGGGTACGAGCAGTACTTC. Full variable domain (outside the CDR3, taken from reference TRBV7-9 and TRBJ2-7): DTGVSQNPRHKITKRGQNVTFRCDPISEHNRLYWYRQTLGQGPEFLTYFQNEAQLEKSRLLSDRFSAERPKGSFSTLEIQRTEQGDSAMYLCASSLVSGYEQYFGPGTRLTVT.

There are a few counts of this clone. The J gene is TRBJ1-5, the V gene TRBV10-3; a possible D gene is TRBD1 (5 bases). V lost 3 bases to trimming and J lost 5 bases, with 14 bases between them. The CDR3 runs to 15 residues. CDR1 and CDR2 (germline): ENHRY, SYGVKD. The CDR3 loop reads CAISDGGIIDQPQHF. Written as DNA, the CDR3 is TGTGCCATCAGTGACGGGGGAATAATCGATCAGCCCCAGCATTTT.

V is TRBV14 and J is TRBJ2-3; possible D gene TRBD2, 6 bases. The germline V and J ends were trimmed by 1 base and 10 bases, with 12 bases remaining between them. Germline assignment: CDR1 SGHDN and CDR2 FVKESK. The CDR3 contains 13 residues. The CDR3 DNA is TGTGCCAGCAGCCAAGTGATGGAGGGCGCGCAGTATTTT. This codes for CASSQVMEGAQYF.

The V gene is TRBV27, the J gene TRBJ2-1; 13 nucleotides align to TRBD2. The germline V gene encodes CDR1 MNHEY and CDR2 SMNVEV (reference sequence). This CDR3 region has 15 residues. Unmatched junction bases numbered 8, after V lost 7 bases and J lost 8 bases. DNA of the CDR3: TGTGCCAGCACCAACATCGGACTAGCGGGGGATGAGCAGTTCTTC. Translating gives CASTNIGLAGDEQFF.

The V gene is TRBV27, the J gene TRBJ1-2; possible D gene TRBD1, 6 bases. The CDR3 sequence is 14 residues long. The germline gives CDR1 MNHEY, CDR2 SMNVEV (reference sequence). Between the trimmed V and J ends, which lost 5 bases and 3 bases, there was a span of 13 bases. CDR3 region: CASSPLGGYYGYTF. The CDR3 DNA reads TGTGCCAGCAGTCCCCTAGGGGGTTACTATGGCTACACCTTC.

The chain links TRBV18 to TRBJ2-3; D remains unclear. This CDR3 comprises 14 residues. V was cut by 1 base and J by 2 bases, with 7 bases left in between. The V gene's germline CDR1 is KGHSH and CDR2 LQKENI. In DNA form, the CDR3 reads TGTGCCAGCTCACCACAACAGATCACAGATACGCAGTATTTT. This encodes CASSPQQITDTQYF.

The DNA for the CDR3 is TGTGCCAGCAGCTCTCCATTATCTAGGGGTAAAAAGGGGAATGAGCAGTTCTTC. Amino acids: CASSSPLSRGKKGNEQFF. The chain is built from TRBV7-9 and TRBJ2-1; tentative D call: TRBD1 (5 bases). The length of the CDR3 is 18 residues. Trimming stripped 4 bases from V and 7 bases from J, with 26 bases between. Germline V gene lookup returns CDR1 SEHNR and CDR2 FQNEAQ (reference sequence).

V gene TRBV18 combines with J gene TRBJ2-2, with 10 bases aligning to TRBD2. The ends lost 8 bases at V and 2 bases at J; junction bases unmatched: 5. This CDR3 is built from 15 residues. Germline CDR1 reads KGHSH; CDR2 reads LQKENI. The CDR3 loop reads CASRIAGGNTGELFF. The CDR3 DNA reads as TGTGCCAGCCGCATAGCGGGGGGAAACACCGGGGAGCTGTTTTTT.

V gene TRBV5-1 combines with J gene TRBJ1-2, with D uncertain. The CDR3 runs 12 residues. Germline loops: CDR1 SGHRS, CDR2 YFSETQ. The V and J ends lost 0 bases and 7 bases respectively, with 7 bases between them. In DNA, the CDR3 is TGCGCCAGCAGCTTGGATACAATTGGCTACACCTTC. Its protein is CASSLDTIGYTF.

This chain connects TRBV5-1 to TRBJ1-4; TRBD1 is a possible D gene (5 bases). The CDR3 loop spans 15 amino acids. Trimming cost V 4 bases and J 5 bases, with 15 bases left between them. The V gene's germline CDR1 is SGHRS and CDR2 YFSETQ. This CDR3 is CASSPEGARNEKLFF. CDR3 in DNA: TGCGCCAGCAGCCCGGAAGGGGCAAGGAATGAAAAACTGTTTTTT.

In nucleotides, the CDR3 is TGTGCCAGCAGCCTAGGGTGGGGGGGACTATACGAGCAGTACTTC. Residues: CASSLGWGGLYEQYF. The rearrangement joins TRBV27 to TRBJ2-7, with 7 bases aligning to TRBD2. CDR1 and CDR2 from the germline V gene are MNHEY and SMNVEV (reference sequence). The CDR3 consists of 15 residues. V was pared by 6 bases and J by 4 bases, with 12 bases of the junction left unmatched.

This chain links TRBV28 with TRBJ1-2, with 8 bases fitting TRBD1. CDR1 is MDHEN and CDR2 is SYDVKM in the germline V gene. Losses at the gene ends were 3 bases for V and 2 bases for J; bases not matched to a gene: 2. The CDR3 totals 14 residues. The CDR3 protein is CASSFRGRNYGYTF. In nucleotides, the CDR3 is TGTGCCAGCAGTTTCAGGGGGCGGAACTATGGCTACACCTTC.

This clone appeared once. The chain employs TRBV9 and TRBJ2-3; 7 nucleotides match TRBD2. The CDR3 has 13 residues. Trimming cost V 10 bases and J 2 bases; bases outside gene matches: 7. Germline V gives CDR1 SGDLS, CDR2 YYNGEE. CDR3 in DNA: TGTGCCTCGGGGAGGGGACCCACAGATACGCAGTATTTT. This codes for CASGRGPTDTQYF. Looking up the rest from reference TRBV9 and TRBJ2-3 gives the full variable domain: DSGVTQTPKHLITATGQRVTLRCSPRSGDLSVYWYQQSLDQGLQFLIQYYNGEERAKGNILERFSAQQFPDLHSELNLSSLELGDSALYFCASGRGPTDTQYFGPGTRLTVL.

The V call is TRBV20-1, the J call TRBJ2-3; the match to TRBD2 covers 10 bases. The CDR3 contains 17 residues. Trimming removed 3 bases from V and 3 bases from J; junction bases left unmatched: 12. Germline values: CDR1 DFQATT, CDR2 SNEGSKA (reference sequence). CDR3 nucleotide sequence: TGCAGTGCTAGTCCCTGGACTAGCGGTGGATGGACAGATACGCAGTATTTT. Its translation: CSASPWTSGGWTDTQYF.

In its sample, this clone was seen a few times. The chain couples TRBV9 to TRBJ2-3, with 9 bases aligning to TRBD2. Germline assignment: CDR1 SGDLS and CDR2 YYNGEE. The CDR3 loop spans 15 amino acids. The V and J ends lost 1 base and 1 base, in that order; junction bases with no gene match: 1. This CDR3 reads CASSVRLAGTDTQYF. The CDR3 DNA reads TGTGCCAGCAGCGTAAGACTAGCGGGCACAGATACGCAGTATTTT.

This chain links TRBV9 with TRBJ1-3, with D perhaps matching TRBD1 (6 bases). Germline V gene data show CDR1 as SGDLS and CDR2 as YYNGEE. V was pared by 3 bases and J by 8 bases, with 21 bases between. The CDR3 is 16 residues long. CDR3 in DNA: TGTGCCAGCAGCGAACGACCGGGACAATTGTTGGACACCATATATTTT. Residues: CASSERPGQLLDTIYF.

This chain joins TRBV7-2 and TRBJ1-6; the D gene is possibly TRBD1 (5 bases). V shed 1 base and J shed 7 bases, with 17 bases lying between them. Germline CDR1 is SGHTA and CDR2 is FQGNSA. CDR3 size: 17 residues. The CDR3, as DNA: TGTGCCAGCAGCTTAGTGCAGGGCCGGATACCCAATTCACCCCTCCACTTT. Residues: CASSLVQGRIPNSPLHF.

The chain has TRBV6-1 and TRBJ1-5, with D hard to call. V was clipped by 1 base and J by 5 bases, with 9 bases between them. The CDR3 consists of 14 residues. Looked up from germline, CDR1 is MNHNS and CDR2 is SASEGT. CDR3 in DNA: TGTGCCAGCAGTGAAGTCCCGGGTGATCAGCCCCAGCATTTT. Translated, it gives CASSEVPGDQPQHF.

Within the sample, this clone is medium-sized (0.01 to 0.1%). The genes are TRBV24-1 and TRBJ1-2; TRBD1 aligns across 8 bases. This CDR3 is built from 14 residues. V lost 4 bases, J lost 4 bases, and 4 bases stayed unmatched. Germline-derived CDR1 and CDR2 are KGHDR and SFDVKD. The CDR3: CATSEPGGGYGYTF. CDR3 coding DNA: TGTGCCACCAGTGAACCAGGGGGCGGCTATGGCTACACCTTC.

This sequence joins TRBV6-6 and TRBJ1-6, with TRBD1 as a possible D gene (6 bases). Germline V gene lookup returns CDR1 MNHNY and CDR2 SVGAGI (reference sequence). The CDR3 is 18 amino acids. The V end lost 5 bases, the J end lost 0 bases, and 17 bases lay between the germline ends. The CDR3 reads CASSRRGGLSSYNSPLHF. In DNA form, the CDR3 reads TGTGCCAGCAGTCGGCGGGGGGGCTTGAGCTCCTATAATTCACCCCTCCACTTT.

This sequence joins TRBV10-3 and TRBJ1-1; the D is unclear. CDR1 and CDR2 (germline): ENHRY, SYGVKD. V was trimmed by 2 bases and J by 1 base, leaving 5 bases between them. This CDR3 has 13 residues. The CDR3 loop is CAISERQNTEAFF. DNA of the CDR3: TGTGCCATCAGTGAGCGACAGAACACTGAAGCTTTCTTT.

The chain employs TRBV18 and TRBJ1-2, with 8 nucleotides matching TRBD1. With V trimmed by 4 bases and J by 7 bases, 5 bases remained unmatched. The germline gives CDR1 KGHSH, CDR2 LQKENI. The CDR3 spans 13 residues. The CDR3 region has the DNA TGTGCCAGCTCACGGGGGGACAGGTTTGGCTACACCTTC. This translates into CASSRGDRFGYTF.

This chain uses TRBV9 with TRBJ1-3; TRBD1 agrees at 10 bases. The germline V gene encodes CDR1 SGDLS and CDR2 YYNGEE. The CDR3 totals 18 residues. Unmatched junction bases numbered 10, after V lost 0 bases and J lost 4 bases. The CDR3 here is CASSVVPRTGGSGNTIYF. The CDR3 DNA reads TGTGCCAGCAGCGTAGTCCCCCGGACAGGGGGGTCGGGAAACACCATATATTTT.

The chain is built from TRBV7-9 and TRBJ2-7; 8 positions agree with TRBD2. Germline V lookup: CDR1 SEHNR, CDR2 FQNEAQ (reference sequence). The CDR3 runs to 16 residues. V shed 4 bases, J shed 5 bases, and the junction held 13 bases outside the gene matches. CDR3 protein: CASSWAGGPIAHEQYF. The CDR3 DNA reads TGTGCCAGCAGCTGGGCGGGGGGCCCTATAGCCCACGAGCAGTACTTC.